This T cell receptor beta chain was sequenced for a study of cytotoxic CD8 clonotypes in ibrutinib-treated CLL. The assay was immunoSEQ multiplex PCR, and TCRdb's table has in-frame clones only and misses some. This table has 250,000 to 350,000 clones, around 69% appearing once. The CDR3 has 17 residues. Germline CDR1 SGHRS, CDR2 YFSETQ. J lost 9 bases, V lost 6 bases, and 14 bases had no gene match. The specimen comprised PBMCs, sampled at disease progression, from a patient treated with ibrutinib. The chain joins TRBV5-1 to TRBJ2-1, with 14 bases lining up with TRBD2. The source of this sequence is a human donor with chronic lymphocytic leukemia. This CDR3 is CASTPGLAGVGGGEQFF. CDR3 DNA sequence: TGCGCCAGCACCCCGGGACTAGCGGGAGTCGGGGGAGGTGAGCAGTTCTTC.